This T cell receptor beta chain was recorded in a study of blood T cell repertoires in COVID-19. Turning to the study itself: Material from acute and convalescent COVID-19 was sourced from the United States, Italy and Spain.

In the original analysis: Nucleated cell counts were estimated from reference gene primer amplification. The repertoire was sequenced with immunoSEQ multiplex PCR; TCRdb's copy has only in-frame clones and lacks some. The DNA was the basis for D and trimming; V, J and clone size are from that table. This sample has fewer than 350,000 clones, with roughly 86% found just once. Deletions cut 2 bases from V and 0 bases from J, with 10 bases between. Germline V lookup: CDR1 KGHSH, CDR2 LQKENI. CDR3 size: 15 residues. Sequenced material: peripheral blood. This sequence joins TRBV18 and TRBJ1-2; D is unresolved. This clonotype originated in a man between 18 and 29 years old with active or convalescent COVID-19. The CDR3, as DNA: TGTGCCAGCTCACCAATCCTCGGGGCTAACTATGGCTACACCTTC. This codes for CASSPILGANYGYTF.